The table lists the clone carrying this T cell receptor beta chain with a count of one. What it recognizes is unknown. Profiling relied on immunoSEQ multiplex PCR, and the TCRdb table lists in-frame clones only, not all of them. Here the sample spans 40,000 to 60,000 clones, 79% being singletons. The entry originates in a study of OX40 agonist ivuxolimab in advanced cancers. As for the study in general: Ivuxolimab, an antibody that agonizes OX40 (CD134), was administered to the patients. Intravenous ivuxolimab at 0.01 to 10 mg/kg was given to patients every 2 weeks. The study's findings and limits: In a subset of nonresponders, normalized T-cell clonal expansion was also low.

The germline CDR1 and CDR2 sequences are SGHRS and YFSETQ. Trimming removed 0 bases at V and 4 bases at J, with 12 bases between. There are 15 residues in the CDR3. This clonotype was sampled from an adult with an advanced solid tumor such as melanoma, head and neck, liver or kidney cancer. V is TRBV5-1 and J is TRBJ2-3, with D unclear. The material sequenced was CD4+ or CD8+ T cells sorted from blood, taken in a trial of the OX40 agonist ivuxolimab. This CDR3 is CASSLAGSSPDTQYF. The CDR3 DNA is TGCGCCAGCAGCTTGGCCGGCTCCTCCCCAGATACGCAGTATTTT.